A single sample is the source of the 10 T cell receptor beta chains below, sequenced in a study of neurological immune-mediated disorders. MiXCR, applied by TCRdb to the 5' RACE reads, yields one record per CDR3 protein. This sample has roughly 60,000 distinct CDR3 sequences, with around 4.8% found just once. Sequencing was carried out using PBMCs. The source is a woman aged 50 to 60 with multiple sclerosis.

This clonotype was counted many times. The chain is built from TRBV15 and TRBJ1-1; D is unresolved. The CDR3 covers 15 residues. Germline CDR1 reads LNHNV; CDR2 reads YYDKDF (reference sequence). The ends were cut back, 4 bases at V and 8 bases at J, with 20 bases in the middle. This CDR3 is CATSTLMAGEPEAFF. In nucleotides, the CDR3 is TGTGCCACCAGCACCCTGATGGCTGGGGAACCCGAAGCTTTCTTT.

This clonotype was detected many times. This chain joins TRBV7-3 and TRBJ2-5; tentative D call: TRBD2 (5 bases). This CDR3 region has 15 residues. CDR1 is SGHTA and CDR2 is FQGTGA in the germline V gene. Trimming took 5 bases from V and 5 from J, leaving 18 bases between them. The CDR3 sequence is CASSQNEGSWETQYF. The CDR3 DNA sequence: TGTGCCAGCAGCCAAAACGAGGGTTCTTGGGAGACCCAGTACTTC.

A remark on this clonotype: This sequence may be a read error, since a much larger clone differs from it by one base. This chain connects TRBV20-1 to TRBJ1-1; TRBD1 matches at 7 bases. The CDR3 sequence is 11 residues long. Germline-derived CDR1 and CDR2 are DFQATT and SNEGSKA (reference sequence). V shed 4 bases, J shed 11 bases, and the junction held 7 bases outside the gene matches. The CDR3 coding sequence is TGCAGTGCTAAAAAGGGGGCGAGTGCTTTCTTT. This sequence encodes CSAKKGASAFF.

This clonotype was found many times. This chain uses TRBV5-1 with TRBJ1-4; D is unresolved. V was shortened by 4 bases and J by 5 bases, with 12 bases between the two germline ends. CDR1 is SGHRS and CDR2 is YFSETQ in the germline V gene. The CDR3 is 14 amino acids. The CDR3 loop reads CASSLADWNEKLFF. The CDR3 DNA reads TGCGCCAGCAGCCTGGCAGACTGGAATGAAAAACTGTTTTTT.

At least ten counts were recorded for this clonotype. DNA of the CDR3: TGCAGCGTTGCGGGGGGGAATAGCAATCAGCCCCAGCATTTT. This encodes CSVAGGNSNQPQHF. The genes are TRBV29-1 and TRBJ1-5; D perhaps matches TRBD1 (5 bases). The CDR3 runs to 14 residues. Trimming stripped 4 bases from V and 0 bases from J, with 10 bases between. Germline-derived CDR1 and CDR2 are SQVTM and ANQGSEA.

This clonotype was counted ten times or more. CDR3 amino acids: CATSARRGGTGELFF. In DNA form, the CDR3 reads TGTGCCACCAGTGCGCGCAGGGGAGGCACCGGGGAGCTGTTTTTT. The chain employs TRBV24-1 and TRBJ2-2; possibly TRBD1 or TRBD2 for D (6 bases each). The ends were cut back, 5 bases at V and 4 bases at J, with 13 bases in the middle. CDR1 KGHDR and CDR2 SFDVKD come from the germline V gene. The length of the CDR3 is 15 residues.

This clonotype was seen only a few times. A much larger clone lies one base from this, so it may be a read error. This chain links TRBV7-2 with TRBJ1-1; tentatively, D is TRBD1 (5 bases). Germline assignment: CDR1 SGHTA and CDR2 FQGNSA. This CDR3 has 14 amino acids. The CDR3 DNA reads TGTGCCAGCAGCTCGAGGGAAACTCTCCAGGGTTTGGTCTTT. This encodes CASSSRETLQGLVF.

This clonotype was counted ten times or more. The chain has TRBV12-3 or TRBV12-4 and TRBJ2-5; 10 nucleotides align to TRBD1. Trimming took 2 bases from V and 5 from J; bases not matched to a gene: 5. The CDR3 loop spans 15 amino acids. The CDR3 spells CASSLMTGGAETQYF. The CDR3 DNA follows: TGTGCCAGCAGTTTAATGACAGGGGGCGCGGAGACCCAGTACTTC.

This clonotype was recorded at least ten times. This rearrangement joins TRBV4-3 to TRBJ1-6; a possible D gene is TRBD1 (5 bases). Germline V gene lookup returns CDR1 LGHNA and CDR2 YSLEER. The CDR3 is 14 residues long. V lost 1 base and J 9 bases, leaving 10 bases between the germline ends. The CDR3 sequence is CASSQGAGSSPLHF. CDR3 nucleotide sequence: TGCGCCAGCAGCCAAGGAGCAGGGAGTTCACCCCTCCACTTT.

A word on this clonotype: This may be a read error, as it is one base from a much larger clone. No conserved phenylalanine or tryptophan ends this CDR3, so it is likely a read error. This rearrangement joins TRBV20-1 to TRBJ2-4; 9 bases fit TRBD1. V trimming: 2 bases; J trimming: 10 bases; junction bases outside the gene matches: 9. This CDR3 comprises 14 residues. Germline CDR1 is DFQATT and CDR2 is SNEGSKA (reference sequence). The CDR3 bases are TGCAGTGCTAGAAACCGGGACAGGGTGATAATTCAGTACTAC. As protein: CSARNRDRVIIQYY.